This entry features one TCR beta chain sequence. Its antigen is unknown. Trimming cost V 4 bases and J 9 bases; bases outside gene matches: 4. Germline values: CDR1 MNHNS, CDR2 SASEGT. The CDR3 is 12 residues long. Donors counted as nominally healthy when sampled, yet unrecorded immune exposures were likely. This record comes from a study of cytomegalovirus exposure and HLA in healthy donors. Study results and caveats: The authors enumerated 150 to 200 TCR beta chains as linked to cytomegalovirus. Previous analysis showed most TCR beta V segments were productive about 87% or about 30% of the time.

13 Jbeta primers and 60 Vbeta primers were used for the PCR. Clones were sequenced by immunoSEQ multiplex PCR, and TCRdb holds only the in-frame ones, with some missing. This sample has 150,000 to 200,000 clones, with roughly 85% found just once. This rearrangement joins TRBV6-1 to TRBJ1-2; TRBD1 aligns across 8 bases. The source of this sequence is a male donor in good health and CMV-seronegative. The sample taken for sequencing was PBMCs. The CDR3 nucleotides are TGTGCCAGCAGTGCGGACAGGGCGAGCTACACCTTC. This encodes CASSADRASYTF.